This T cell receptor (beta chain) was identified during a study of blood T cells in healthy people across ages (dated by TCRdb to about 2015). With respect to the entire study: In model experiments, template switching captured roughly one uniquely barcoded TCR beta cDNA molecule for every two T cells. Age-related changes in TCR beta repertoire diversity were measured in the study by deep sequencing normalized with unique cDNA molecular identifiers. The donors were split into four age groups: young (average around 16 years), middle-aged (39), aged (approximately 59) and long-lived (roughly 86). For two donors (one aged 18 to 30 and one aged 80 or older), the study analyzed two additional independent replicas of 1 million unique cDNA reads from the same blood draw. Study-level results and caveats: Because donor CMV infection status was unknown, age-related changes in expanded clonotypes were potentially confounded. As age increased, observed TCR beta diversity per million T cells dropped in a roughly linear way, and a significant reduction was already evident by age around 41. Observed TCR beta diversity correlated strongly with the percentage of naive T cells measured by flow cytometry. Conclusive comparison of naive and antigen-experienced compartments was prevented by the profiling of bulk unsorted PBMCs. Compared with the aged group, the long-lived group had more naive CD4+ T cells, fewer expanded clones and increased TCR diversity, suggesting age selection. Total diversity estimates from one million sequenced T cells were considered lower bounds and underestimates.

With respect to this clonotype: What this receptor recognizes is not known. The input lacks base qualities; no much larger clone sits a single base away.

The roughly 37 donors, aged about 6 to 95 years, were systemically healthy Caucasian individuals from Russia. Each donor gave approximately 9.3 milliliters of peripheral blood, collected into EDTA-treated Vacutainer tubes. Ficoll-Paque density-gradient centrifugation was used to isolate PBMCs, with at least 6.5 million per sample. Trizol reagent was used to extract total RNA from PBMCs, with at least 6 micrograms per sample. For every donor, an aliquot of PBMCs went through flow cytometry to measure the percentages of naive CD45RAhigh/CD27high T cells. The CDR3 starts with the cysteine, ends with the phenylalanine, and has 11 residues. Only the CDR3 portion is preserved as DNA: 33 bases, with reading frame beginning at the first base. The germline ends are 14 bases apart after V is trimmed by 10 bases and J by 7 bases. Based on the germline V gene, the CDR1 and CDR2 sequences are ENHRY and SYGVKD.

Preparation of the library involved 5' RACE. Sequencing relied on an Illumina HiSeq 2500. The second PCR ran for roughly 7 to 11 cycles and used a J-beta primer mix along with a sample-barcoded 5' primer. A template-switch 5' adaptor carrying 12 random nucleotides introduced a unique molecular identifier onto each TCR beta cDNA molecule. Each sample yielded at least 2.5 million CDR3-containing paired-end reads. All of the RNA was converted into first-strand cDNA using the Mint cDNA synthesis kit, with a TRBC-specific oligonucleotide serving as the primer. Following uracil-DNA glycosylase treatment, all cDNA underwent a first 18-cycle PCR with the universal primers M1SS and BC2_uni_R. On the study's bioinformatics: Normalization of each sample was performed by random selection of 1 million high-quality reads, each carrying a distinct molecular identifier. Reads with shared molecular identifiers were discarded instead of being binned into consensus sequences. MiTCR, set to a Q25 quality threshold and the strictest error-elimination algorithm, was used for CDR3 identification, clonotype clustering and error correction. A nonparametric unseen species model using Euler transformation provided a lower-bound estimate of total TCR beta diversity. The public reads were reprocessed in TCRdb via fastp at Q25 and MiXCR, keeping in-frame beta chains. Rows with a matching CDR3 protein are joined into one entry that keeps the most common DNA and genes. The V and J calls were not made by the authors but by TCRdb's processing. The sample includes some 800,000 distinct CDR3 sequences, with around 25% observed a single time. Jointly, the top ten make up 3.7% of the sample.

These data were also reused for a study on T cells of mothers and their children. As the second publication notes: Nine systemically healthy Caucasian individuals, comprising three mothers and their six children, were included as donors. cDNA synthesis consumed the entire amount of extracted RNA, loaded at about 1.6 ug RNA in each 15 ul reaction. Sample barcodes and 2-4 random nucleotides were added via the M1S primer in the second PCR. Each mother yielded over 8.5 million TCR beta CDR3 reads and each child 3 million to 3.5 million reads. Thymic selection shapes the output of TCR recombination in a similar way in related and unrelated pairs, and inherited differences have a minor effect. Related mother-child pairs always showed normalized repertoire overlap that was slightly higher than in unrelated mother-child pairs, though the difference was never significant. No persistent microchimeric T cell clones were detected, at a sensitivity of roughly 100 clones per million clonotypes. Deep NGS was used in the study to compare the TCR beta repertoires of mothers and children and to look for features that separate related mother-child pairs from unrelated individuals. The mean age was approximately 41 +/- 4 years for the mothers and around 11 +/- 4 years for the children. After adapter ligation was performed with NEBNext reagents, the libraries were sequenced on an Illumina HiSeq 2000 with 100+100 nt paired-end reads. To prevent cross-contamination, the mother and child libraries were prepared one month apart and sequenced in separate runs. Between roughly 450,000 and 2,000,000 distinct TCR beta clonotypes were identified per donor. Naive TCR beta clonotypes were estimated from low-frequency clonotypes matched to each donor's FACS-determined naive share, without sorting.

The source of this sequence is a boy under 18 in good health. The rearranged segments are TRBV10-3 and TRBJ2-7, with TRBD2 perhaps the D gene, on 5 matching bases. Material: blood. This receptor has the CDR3 CATGSSFEQYF. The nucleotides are TGTGCCACGGGATCTTCGTTTGAGCAGTACTTC.